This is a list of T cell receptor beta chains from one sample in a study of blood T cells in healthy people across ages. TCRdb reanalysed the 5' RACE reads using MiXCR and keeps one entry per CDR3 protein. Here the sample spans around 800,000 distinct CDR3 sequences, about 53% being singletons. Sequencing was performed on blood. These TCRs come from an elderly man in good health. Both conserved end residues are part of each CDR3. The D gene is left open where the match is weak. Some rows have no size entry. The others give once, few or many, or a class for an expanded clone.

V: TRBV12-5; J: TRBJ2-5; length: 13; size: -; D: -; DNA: TGTGCTAGTGGTTTGGTAAGGGGGGAGACCCAGTACTTC; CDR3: CASGLVRGETQYF
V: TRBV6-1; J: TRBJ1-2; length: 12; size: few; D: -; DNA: TGTGCCAGCAGTGAATTGGGCTATGGCTACACCTTC; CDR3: CASSELGYGYTF
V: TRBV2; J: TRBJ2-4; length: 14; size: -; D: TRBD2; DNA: TGTGCCAGCAGTCCTAGCGGGCCAGTGAGGGAGCAGTACTTC; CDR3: CASSPSGPVREQYF
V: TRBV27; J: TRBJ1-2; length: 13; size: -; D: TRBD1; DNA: TGTGCCAGCACCTCGGGACAGGGGTTTGGCTACACCTTC; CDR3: CASTSGQGFGYTF
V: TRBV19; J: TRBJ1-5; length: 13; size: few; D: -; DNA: TGTGCCAGTAGTGAGGGGCGCAATCAGCCCCAGCATTTT; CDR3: CASSEGRNQPQHF
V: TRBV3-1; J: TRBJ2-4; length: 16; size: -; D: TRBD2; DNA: TGTGCCAGCAGCCAAGAAGCTGGACTAGCGGGAGCGGAGCGGTACTTC; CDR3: CASSQEAGLAGAERYF
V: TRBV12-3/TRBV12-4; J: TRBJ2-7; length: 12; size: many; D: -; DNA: TGTGCCAGCAGCCGAACCTCCTACGAGCAGTACTTC; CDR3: CASSRTSYEQYF
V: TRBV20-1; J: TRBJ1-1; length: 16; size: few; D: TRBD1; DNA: TGCAGTGCTAGCCCCCTACAGGGGATCATGAACACTGAAGCTTTCTTT; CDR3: CSASPLQGIMNTEAFF
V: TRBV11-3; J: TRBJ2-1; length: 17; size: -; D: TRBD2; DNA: TGTGCCAGCAGCTTCACCAGGACTAGCGGAGGGGACAATGAGCAGTTCTTC; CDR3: CASSFTRTSGGDNEQFF
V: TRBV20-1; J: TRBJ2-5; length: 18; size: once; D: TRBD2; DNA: TGCAGTGCTAGAGTTAATTGGGGGACTAGCGGAGCCCAAGAGACCCAGTACTTC; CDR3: CSARVNWGTSGAQETQYF
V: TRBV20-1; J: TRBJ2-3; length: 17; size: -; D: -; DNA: TGCAGTGCTAGAGGTCCGGGGCCCGGACCCAGCACAGATACGCAGTATTTT; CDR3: CSARGPGPGPSTDTQYF
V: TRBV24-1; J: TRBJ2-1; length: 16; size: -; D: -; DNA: TGTGCCGCCAGTGATTTCCCAGACAGGGAGGGCAATGAGCAGTTCTTC; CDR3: CAASDFPDREGNEQFF
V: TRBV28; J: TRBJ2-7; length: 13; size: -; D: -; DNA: TGTGCCAGCAGCTTGGACTCCTACAATGAGCAGTACTTC; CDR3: CASSLDSYNEQYF
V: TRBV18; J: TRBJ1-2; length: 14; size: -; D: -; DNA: TGTGCCAGCTCACCTGGCAGTCAACGCTATGGCTACACCTTC; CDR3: CASSPGSQRYGYTF
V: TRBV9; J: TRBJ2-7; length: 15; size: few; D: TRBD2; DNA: TGTGCCAGCAGCCCGGGACTAGCGAATTCCTACGAGCAGTACTTC; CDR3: CASSPGLANSYEQYF
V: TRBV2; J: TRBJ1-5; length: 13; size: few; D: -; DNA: TGTGCCAGCAGTACCGATAGCAATCAGCCCCAGCATTTT; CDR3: CASSTDSNQPQHF
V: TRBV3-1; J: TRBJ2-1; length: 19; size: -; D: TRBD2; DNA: TGTGCCAGCAGCCAAGAAAGATCTAGCGGGCCCCGGGTGTCGGGTGAGCAGTTCTTC; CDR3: CASSQERSSGPRVSGEQFF
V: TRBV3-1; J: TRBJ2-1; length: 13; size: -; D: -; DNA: TGTGCCAGCAGCCAAGAGAACGGGGATGAGCAGTTCTTC; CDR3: CASSQENGDEQFF
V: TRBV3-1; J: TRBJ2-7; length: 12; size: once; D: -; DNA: TGTGCCAGCAGCCATGATGAAAGCGAGCAGTACTTC; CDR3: CASSHDESEQYF
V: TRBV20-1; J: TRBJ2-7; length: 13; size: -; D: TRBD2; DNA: TGCAGTGCTATGGGAGGGAACGAGTACGAGCAGTACTTC; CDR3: CSAMGGNEYEQYF
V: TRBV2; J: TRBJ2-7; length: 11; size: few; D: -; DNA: TGTGCCAGCAGGAAGTCCAAAGAGCAGTACTTC; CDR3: CASRKSKEQYF
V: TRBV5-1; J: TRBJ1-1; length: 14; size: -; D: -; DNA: TGCGCCAGCAGCTATTCAGGGGTTTTGACTGAAGCTTTCTTT; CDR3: CASSYSGVLTEAFF
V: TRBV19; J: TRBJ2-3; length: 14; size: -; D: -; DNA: TGTGCCAGTATGCTCGGGAGAGGCACAGATACGCAGTATTTT; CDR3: CASMLGRGTDTQYF
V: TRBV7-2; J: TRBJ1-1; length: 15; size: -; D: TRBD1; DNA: TGTGCCAGCAGCTCACCTAGCGACAGGGTCACTGAAGCTTTCTTT; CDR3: CASSSPSDRVTEAFF
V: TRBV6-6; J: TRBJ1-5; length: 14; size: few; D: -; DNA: TGTGCCAGCAGTTACAGGGAGGGCAATCAGCCCCAGCATTTT; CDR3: CASSYREGNQPQHF
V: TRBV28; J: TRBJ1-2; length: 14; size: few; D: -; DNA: TGTGCCAGCACCCTAAAGGGGGGGTTTGATGGCTACACCTTC; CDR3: CASTLKGGFDGYTF
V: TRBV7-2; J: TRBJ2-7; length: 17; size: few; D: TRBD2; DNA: TGTGCCAGCAGCTTAGAACTAGCGGGGACCCGAGCCTACGAGCAGTACTTC; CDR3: CASSLELAGTRAYEQYF
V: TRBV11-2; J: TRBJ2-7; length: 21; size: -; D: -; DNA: TGTGCCAGCAGCTTAGTTTTCCCAGTACAGGGACTTGCGTGGAATTACAATGAGCAGTACTTC; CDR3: CASSLVFPVQGLAWNYNEQYF
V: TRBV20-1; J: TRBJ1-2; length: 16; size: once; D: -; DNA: TGCAGTGCTAGGCCCCCTCTTGGCCAGGGCGGCCATGGCTACACCTTC; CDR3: CSARPPLGQGGHGYTF
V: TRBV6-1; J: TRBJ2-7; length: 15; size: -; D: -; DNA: TGTGCCAGTCAAAGGGGGGCACCAAGCTCCTACGAGCAGTACTTC; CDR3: CASQRGAPSSYEQYF
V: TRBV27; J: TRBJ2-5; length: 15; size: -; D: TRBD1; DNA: TGTGCCAGCAGTTCAACCACAGGGGGCAGAGAGACCCAGTACTTC; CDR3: CASSSTTGGRETQYF
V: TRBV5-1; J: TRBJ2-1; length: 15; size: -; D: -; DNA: TGCGCCAGCAGCTCGGGTGAGAACTCCTACAATGAGCAGTTCTTC; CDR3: CASSSGENSYNEQFF
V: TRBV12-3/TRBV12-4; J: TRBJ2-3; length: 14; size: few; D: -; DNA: TGTGCCAGCAGTGCGGGGGCCGGTGCAGGTACGCAGTATTTT; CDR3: CASSAGAGAGTQYF
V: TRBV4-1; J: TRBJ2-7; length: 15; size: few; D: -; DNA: TGCGCCAGCAGCCAAGAGGCGGTTATGATACCCGAGCAGTACTTC; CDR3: CASSQEAVMIPEQYF
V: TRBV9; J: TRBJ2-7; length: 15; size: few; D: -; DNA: TGTGCCAGCACCCGTAACGACTGGTCCTCCTACGAGCAGTACTTC; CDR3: CASTRNDWSSYEQYF
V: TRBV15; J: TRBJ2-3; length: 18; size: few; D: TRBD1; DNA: TGTGCCACCAGCAGAGATCTCCGGGACAGGGGGCAGCACAGATACGCGTATTTT; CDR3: CATSRDLRDRGQHRYAYF
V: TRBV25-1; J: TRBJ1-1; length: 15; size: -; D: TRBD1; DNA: TGTGCCAGCAGTAAACCGGGACAGGGGGCCACTGAAGCTTTCTTT; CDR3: CASSKPGQGATEAFF
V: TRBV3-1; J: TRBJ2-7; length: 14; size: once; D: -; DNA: TGTGCCAGCAGCCCCCGACTCAGCTTCTACGAGCAGTACTTC; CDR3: CASSPRLSFYEQYF
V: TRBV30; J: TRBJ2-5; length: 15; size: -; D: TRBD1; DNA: TGTGCCTGGGGTCGAGGGACAGGGAGTACGGAGACCCAGTACTTC; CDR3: CAWGRGTGSTETQYF
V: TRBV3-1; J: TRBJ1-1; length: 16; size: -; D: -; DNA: TGTGCCAGCAGCCAAGATGTTCAGGAAATGAACACTGAAGCTTTCTTT; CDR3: CASSQDVQEMNTEAFF
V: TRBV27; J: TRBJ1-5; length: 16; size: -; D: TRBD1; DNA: TGTGCCAGCAGTTCGGGACAGGGGTCGATCAATCAGCCCCAGCATTTT; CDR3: CASSSGQGSINQPQHF
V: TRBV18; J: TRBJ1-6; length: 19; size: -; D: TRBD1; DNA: TGTGCCAGCTCACCACTGAGACAGGGGACGAGCTCCTATAATTCACCCCTCCACTTT; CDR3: CASSPLRQGTSSYNSPLHF
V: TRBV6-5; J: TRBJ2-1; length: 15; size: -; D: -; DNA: TGTGCCAGCAGCTTACTACCTTTGCGGAACAATGAGCAGTTCTTC; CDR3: CASSLLPLRNNEQFF
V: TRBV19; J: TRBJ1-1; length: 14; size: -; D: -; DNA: TGTGCCAGTAGTATAGGAGACAGGAACACTGAAGCTTTCTTT; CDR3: CASSIGDRNTEAFF
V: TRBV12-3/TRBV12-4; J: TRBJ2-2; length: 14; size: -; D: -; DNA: TGTGCCAGCAGTTTGAGGCAATACACCGGGGAGCTGTTTTTT; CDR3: CASSLRQYTGELFF
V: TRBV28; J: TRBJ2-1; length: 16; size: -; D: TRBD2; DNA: TGTGCCAGCAGTAACTTGGGACTAGCGGAGGGAAATGAGCAGTTCTTC; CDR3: CASSNLGLAEGNEQFF
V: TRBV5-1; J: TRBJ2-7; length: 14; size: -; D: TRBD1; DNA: TGCGCCAGCAGCGTACAGGGGGCCTCCTACGAGCAGTACTTC; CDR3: CASSVQGASYEQYF
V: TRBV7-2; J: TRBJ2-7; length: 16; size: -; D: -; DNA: TGTGCCAGCAGCTTATACCCTAGGCGGCACTCCTACGAGCAGTACTTC; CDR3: CASSLYPRRHSYEQYF
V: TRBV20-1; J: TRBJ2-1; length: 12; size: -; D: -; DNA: TGCAGTGCTAGCCGGGGGGCCGATGAGCAGTTCTTC; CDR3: CSASRGADEQFF
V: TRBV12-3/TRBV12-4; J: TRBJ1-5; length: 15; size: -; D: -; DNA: TGTGCCAGCAGTTCGGACGGCGGGAGCAATCAGCCCCAGCATTTT; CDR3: CASSSDGGSNQPQHF
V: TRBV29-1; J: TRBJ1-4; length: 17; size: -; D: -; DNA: TGCAGCGCCACTATGGGACGGGGGCTTGGAACTAATGAAAAACTGTTTTTT; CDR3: CSATMGRGLGTNEKLFF
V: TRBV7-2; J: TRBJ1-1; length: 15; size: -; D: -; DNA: TGTGCCAGCAGCTTAGTAACAGCAATGATCACTGAAGCTTTCTTT; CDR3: CASSLVTAMITEAFF
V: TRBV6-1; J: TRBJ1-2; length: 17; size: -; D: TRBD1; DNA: TGTGCCAGCACCCGATCGACAGGGAGGGGCAGAGGCTATGGCTACACCTTC; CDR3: CASTRSTGRGRGYGYTF
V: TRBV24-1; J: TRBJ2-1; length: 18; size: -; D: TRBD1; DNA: TGTGCCACCAGTGATTTGGGGGACAGGCGGAGCTCCTACAATGAGCAGTTCTTC; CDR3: CATSDLGDRRSSYNEQFF